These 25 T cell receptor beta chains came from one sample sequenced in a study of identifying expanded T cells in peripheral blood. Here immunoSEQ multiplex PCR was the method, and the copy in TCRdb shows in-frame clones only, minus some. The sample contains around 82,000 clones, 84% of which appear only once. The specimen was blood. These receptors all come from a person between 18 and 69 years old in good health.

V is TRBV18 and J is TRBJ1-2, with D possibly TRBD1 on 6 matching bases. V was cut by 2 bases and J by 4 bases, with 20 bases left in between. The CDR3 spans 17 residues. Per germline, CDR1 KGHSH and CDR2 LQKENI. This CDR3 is CASSPLSDDRPTYGYTF. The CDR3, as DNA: TGTGCCAGCTCACCATTGAGTGACGACAGGCCCACCTATGGCTACACCTTC.

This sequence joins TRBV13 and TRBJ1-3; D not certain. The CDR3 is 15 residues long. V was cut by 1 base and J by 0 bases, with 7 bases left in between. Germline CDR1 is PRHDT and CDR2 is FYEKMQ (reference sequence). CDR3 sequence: CASSLEGVSGNTIYF. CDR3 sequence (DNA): TGTGCCAGCAGCTTAGAAGGCGTCTCTGGAAACACCATATATTTT.

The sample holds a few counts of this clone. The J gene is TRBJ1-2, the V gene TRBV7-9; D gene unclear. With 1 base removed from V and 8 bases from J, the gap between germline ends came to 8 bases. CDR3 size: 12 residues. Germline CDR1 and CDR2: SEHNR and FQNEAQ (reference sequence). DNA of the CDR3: TGTGCCAGCAGCTTAGTCAATGGGGGCTACACCTTC. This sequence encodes CASSLVNGGYTF.

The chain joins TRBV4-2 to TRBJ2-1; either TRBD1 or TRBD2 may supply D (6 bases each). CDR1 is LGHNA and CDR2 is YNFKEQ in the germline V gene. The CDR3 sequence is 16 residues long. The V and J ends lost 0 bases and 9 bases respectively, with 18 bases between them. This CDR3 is CASSQEGGRGNGEQFF. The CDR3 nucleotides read TGTGCCAGCAGCCAAGAAGGGGGGAGAGGAAATGGTGAGCAGTTCTTC.

The CDR3 DNA follows: TGTGCCAGCAGCGAGGGTTCGATAATCTATGGCTACACCTTC. It is translated as CASSEGSIIYGYTF. This chain connects TRBV6-1 to TRBJ1-2; D gene uncertain. The CDR3 consists of 14 residues. Trimming removed 6 bases from V and 4 bases from J, with 15 bases in between. Germline V gene lookup returns CDR1 MNHNS and CDR2 SASEGT.

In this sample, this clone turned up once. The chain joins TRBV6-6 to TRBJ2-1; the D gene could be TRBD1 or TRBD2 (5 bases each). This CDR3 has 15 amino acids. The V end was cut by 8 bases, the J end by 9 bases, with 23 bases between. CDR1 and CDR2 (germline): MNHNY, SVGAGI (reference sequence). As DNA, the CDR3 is TGTGCCAGCGGATCGGGACGGACACACACATTTGAGCAGTTCTTC. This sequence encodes CASGSGRTHTFEQFF.

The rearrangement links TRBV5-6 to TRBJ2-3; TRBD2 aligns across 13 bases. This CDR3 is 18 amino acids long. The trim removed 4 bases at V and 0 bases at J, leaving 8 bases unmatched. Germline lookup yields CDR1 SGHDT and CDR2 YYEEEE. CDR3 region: CASSRWTSGRPSTDTQYF. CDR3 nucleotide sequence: TGTGCCAGCAGCCGCTGGACTAGCGGGAGACCTAGCACAGATACGCAGTATTTT.

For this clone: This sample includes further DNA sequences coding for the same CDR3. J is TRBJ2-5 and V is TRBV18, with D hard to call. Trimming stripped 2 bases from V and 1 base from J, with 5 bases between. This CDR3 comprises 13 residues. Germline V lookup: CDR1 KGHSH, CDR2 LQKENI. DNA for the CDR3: TGTGCCAGCTCACCAGGGCTCCAAGAGACCCAGTACTTC. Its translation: CASSPGLQETQYF.

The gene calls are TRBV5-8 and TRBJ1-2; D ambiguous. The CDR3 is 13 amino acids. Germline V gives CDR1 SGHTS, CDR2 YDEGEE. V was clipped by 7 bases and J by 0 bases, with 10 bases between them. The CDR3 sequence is CASGTVPNYGYTF. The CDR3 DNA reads TGTGCCAGCGGCACAGTTCCTAACTATGGCTACACCTTC.

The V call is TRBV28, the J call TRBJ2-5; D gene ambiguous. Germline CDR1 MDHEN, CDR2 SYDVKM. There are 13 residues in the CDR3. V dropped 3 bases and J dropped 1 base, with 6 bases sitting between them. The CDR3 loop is CASSLVSQETQYF. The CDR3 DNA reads TGTGCCAGCAGTTTGGTTAGCCAAGAGACCCAGTACTTC.

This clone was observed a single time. The CDR3 reads CASSEGSYNEQFF. The CDR3 DNA reads as TGTGCCAGCAGTGAAGGGTCCTACAATGAGCAGTTCTTC. This sequence joins TRBV2 and TRBJ2-1; D unclear. The CDR3 sequence is 13 residues long. CDR1 SNHLY and CDR2 FYNNEI come from the germline V gene. V shed 1 base and J shed 1 base, with 2 bases lying between them.

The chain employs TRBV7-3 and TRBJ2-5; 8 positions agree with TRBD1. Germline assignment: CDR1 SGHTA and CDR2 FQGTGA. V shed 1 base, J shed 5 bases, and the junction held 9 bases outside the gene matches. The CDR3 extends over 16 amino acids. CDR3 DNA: TGTGCCAGCAGCTTAAATGCAGGGGGCATGGAGGAGACCCAGTACTTC. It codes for CASSLNAGGMEETQYF.

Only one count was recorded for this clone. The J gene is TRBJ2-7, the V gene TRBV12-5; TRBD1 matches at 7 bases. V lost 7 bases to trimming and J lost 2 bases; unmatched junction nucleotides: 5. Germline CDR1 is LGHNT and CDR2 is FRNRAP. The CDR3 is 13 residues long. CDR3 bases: TGTGCTAGTGCCAAGACAGGGACCTACGAGCAGTACTTC. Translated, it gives CASAKTGTYEQYF.

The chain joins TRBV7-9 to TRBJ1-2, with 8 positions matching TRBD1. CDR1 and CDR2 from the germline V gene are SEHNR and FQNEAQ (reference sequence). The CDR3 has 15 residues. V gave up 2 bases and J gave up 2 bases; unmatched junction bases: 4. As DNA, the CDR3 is TGTGCCAGCAGCTTACGACAGGGGAGGAACTATGGCTACACCTTC. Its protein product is CASSLRQGRNYGYTF.

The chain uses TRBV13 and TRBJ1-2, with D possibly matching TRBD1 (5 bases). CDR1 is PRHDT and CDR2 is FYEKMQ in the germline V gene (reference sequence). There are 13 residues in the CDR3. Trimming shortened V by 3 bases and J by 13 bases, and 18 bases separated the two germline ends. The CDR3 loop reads CASSFGGEEAGTF. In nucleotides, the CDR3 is TGTGCCAGCAGCTTTGGGGGGGAGGAGGCAGGCACCTTC.

The CDR3 is CASSLRPQETQYF. The CDR3 bases are TGCGCCAGCAGCTTGAGACCCCAAGAGACCCAGTACTTC. The rearrangement joins TRBV5-1 to TRBJ2-5; unclear D gene. Trimming cost V 1 base and J 1 base, with 5 bases left between them. CDR3 length equals 13 residues. Germline-derived CDR1 and CDR2 are SGHRS and YFSETQ.

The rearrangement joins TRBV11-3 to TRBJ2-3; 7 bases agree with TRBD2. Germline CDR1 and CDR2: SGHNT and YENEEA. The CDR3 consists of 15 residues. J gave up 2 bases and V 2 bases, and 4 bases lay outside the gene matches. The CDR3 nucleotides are TGTGCCAGCAGCTTATATGGACTAGTCACAGATACGCAGTATTTT. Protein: CASSLYGLVTDTQYF.

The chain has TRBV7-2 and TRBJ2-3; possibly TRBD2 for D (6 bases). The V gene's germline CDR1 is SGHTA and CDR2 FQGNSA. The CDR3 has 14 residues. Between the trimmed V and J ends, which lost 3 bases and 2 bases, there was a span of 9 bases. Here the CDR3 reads CASSFSSDTDTQYF. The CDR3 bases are TGTGCCAGCAGCTTTTCTAGCGACACAGATACGCAGTATTTT. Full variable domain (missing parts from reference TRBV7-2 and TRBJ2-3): GAGVSQSPSNKVTEKGKDVELRCDPISGHTALYWYRQSLGQGLEFLIYFQGNSAPDKSGLPSDRFSAERTGGSVSTLTIQRTQQEDSAVYLCASSFSSDTDTQYFGPGTRLTVL.

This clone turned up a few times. CDR3 protein: CASSPSGTGNEKLFF. CDR3 nucleotide sequence: TGTGCCAGCAGTCCCAGCGGGACAGGCAATGAAAAACTGTTTTTT. V usage is TRBV4-2 and J usage is TRBJ1-4; TRBD1 matches at 8 bases. Germline V gene lookup returns CDR1 LGHNA and CDR2 YNFKEQ. The CDR3 is 15 amino acids. The V gene end was trimmed by 6 bases and the J gene end by 5 bases; junction bases not matched to a gene: 8.

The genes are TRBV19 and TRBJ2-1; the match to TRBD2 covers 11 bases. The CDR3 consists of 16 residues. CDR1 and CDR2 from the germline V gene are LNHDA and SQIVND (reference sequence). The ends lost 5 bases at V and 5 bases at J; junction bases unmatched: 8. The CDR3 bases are TGTGCCAGTAGTTCAATAGCGGGAGGGCCCCACAATGAGCAGTTCTTC. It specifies CASSSIAGGPHNEQFF.

CDR3 protein: CASSRQGPTDTQYF. The CDR3 DNA reads as TGTGCCAGCAGCAGACAGGGCCCCACAGATACGCAGTATTTT. The rearrangement links TRBV9 to TRBJ2-3, with 7 positions matching TRBD1. CDR1 SGDLS and CDR2 YYNGEE come from the germline V gene. V lost 4 bases to trimming and J lost 2 bases; unmatched junction nucleotides: 4. This CDR3 is 14 amino acids long.

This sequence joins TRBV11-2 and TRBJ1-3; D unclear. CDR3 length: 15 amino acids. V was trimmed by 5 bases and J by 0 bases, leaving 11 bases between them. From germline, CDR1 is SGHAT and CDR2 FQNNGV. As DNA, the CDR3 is TGTGCCAGCAGCATCGGACTCGGCTCTGGAAACACCATATATTTT. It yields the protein CASSIGLGSGNTIYF.

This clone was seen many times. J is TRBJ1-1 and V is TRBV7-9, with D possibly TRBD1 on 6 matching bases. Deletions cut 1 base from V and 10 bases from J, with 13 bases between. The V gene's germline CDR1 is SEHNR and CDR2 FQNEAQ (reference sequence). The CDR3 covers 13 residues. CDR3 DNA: TGTGCCAGCAGCTTAGGACGATTAGGGGGAGCTTTCTTT. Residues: CASSLGRLGGAFF.

The CDR3 spells CAWSPGTGVSNQPQHF. In nucleotides, the CDR3 is TGTGCCTGGAGTCCCGGGACAGGGGTAAGCAATCAGCCCCAGCATTTT. The chain joins TRBV30 to TRBJ1-5; TRBD1 agrees at 10 bases. Trimming took 2 bases from V and 1 from J; bases not matched to a gene: 5. The CDR3 spans 16 residues. Per germline, CDR1 GTSNPN and CDR2 SVGIG (reference sequence). Filled out from reference TRBV30 and TRBJ1-5, the complete variable domain reads SQTIHQWPATLVQPVGSPLSLECTVEGTSNPNLYWYRQAAGRGLQLLFYSVGIGQISSEVPQNLSASRPQDRQFILSSKKLLLSDSGFYLCAWSPGTGVSNQPQHFGDGTRLSIL.

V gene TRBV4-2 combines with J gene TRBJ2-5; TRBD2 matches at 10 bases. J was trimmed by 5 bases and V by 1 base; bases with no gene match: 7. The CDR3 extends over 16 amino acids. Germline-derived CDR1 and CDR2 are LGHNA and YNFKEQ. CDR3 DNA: TGTGCCAGCAGCCAAGCTAGCGGGAGCGGAGGGGAGACCCAGTACTTC. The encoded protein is CASSQASGSGGETQYF.